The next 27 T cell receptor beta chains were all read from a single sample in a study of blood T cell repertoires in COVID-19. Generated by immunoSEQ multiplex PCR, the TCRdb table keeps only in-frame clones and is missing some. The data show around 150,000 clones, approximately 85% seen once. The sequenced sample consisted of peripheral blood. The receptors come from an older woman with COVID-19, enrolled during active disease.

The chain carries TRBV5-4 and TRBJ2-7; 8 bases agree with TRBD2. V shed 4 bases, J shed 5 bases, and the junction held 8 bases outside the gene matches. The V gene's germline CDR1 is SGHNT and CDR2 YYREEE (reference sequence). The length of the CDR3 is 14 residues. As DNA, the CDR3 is TGTGCCAGCAGCACCGGGACTAGTCCCCACGAGCAGTACTTC. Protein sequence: CASSTGTSPHEQYF.

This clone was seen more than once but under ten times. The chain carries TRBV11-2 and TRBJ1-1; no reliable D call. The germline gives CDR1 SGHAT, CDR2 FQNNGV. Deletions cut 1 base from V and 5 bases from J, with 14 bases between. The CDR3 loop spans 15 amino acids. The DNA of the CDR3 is TGTGCCAGCAGCTTAGTCGCGGGCGCGGGAACTGAAGCTTTCTTT. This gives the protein CASSLVAGAGTEAFF.

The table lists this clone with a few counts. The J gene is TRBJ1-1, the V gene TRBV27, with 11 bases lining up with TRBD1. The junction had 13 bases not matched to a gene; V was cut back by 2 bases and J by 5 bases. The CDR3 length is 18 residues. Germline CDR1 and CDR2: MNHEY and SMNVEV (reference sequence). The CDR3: CASSLRTGGVGIPTEAFF. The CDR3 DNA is TGTGCCAGCAGTTTAAGGACAGGGGGCGTGGGGATCCCAACTGAAGCTTTCTTT.

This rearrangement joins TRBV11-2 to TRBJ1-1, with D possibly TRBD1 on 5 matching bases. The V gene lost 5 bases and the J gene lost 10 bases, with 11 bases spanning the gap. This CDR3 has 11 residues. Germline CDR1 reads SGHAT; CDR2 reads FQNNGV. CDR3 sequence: CASSPDRGAFF. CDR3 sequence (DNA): TGTGCCAGCAGCCCTGATAGGGGAGCTTTCTTT.

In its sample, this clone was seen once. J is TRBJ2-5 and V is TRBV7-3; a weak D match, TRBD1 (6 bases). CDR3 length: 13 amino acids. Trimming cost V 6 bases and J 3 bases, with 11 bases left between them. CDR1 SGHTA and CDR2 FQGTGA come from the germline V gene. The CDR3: CASSPNREETQYF. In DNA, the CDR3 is TGTGCCAGCAGTCCTAACAGGGAAGAGACCCAGTACTTC.

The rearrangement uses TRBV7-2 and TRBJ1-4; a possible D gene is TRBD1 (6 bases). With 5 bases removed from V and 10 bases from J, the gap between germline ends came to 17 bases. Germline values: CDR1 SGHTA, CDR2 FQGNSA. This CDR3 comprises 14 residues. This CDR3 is CASSKMRGEGKLFF. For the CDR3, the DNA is TGTGCCAGCAGCAAAATGAGGGGGGAGGGAAAACTGTTTTTT. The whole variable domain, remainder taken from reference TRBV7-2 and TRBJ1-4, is GAGVSQSPSNKVTEKGKDVELRCDPISGHTALYWYRQSLGQGLEFLIYFQGNSAPDKSGLPSDRFSAERTGGSVSTLTIQRTQQEDSAVYLCASSKMRGEGKLFFGSGTQLSVL.

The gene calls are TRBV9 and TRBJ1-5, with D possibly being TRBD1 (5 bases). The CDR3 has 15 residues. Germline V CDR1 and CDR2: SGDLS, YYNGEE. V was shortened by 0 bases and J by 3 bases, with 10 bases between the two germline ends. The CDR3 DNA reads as TGTGCCAGCAGCGTAGCCAGGGAAAACAATCAGCCCCAGCATTTT. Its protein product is CASSVARENNQPQHF.

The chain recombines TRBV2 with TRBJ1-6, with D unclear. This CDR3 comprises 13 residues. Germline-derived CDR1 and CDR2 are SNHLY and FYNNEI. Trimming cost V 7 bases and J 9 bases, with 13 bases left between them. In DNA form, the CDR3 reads TGTGCCAGCACCTCCACGGGTGGTTCACCCCTCCACTTT. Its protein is CASTSTGGSPLHF.

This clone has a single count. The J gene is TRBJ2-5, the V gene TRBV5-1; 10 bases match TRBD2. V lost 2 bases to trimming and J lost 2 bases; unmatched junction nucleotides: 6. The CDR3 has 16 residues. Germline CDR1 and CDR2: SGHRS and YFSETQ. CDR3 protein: CASSFLPSGGQETQYF. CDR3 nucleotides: TGCGCCAGCAGCTTCTTACCTAGCGGGGGTCAAGAGACCCAGTACTTC.

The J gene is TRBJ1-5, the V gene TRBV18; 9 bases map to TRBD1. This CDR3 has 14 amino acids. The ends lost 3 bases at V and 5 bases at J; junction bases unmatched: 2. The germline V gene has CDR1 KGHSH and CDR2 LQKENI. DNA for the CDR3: TGTGCCAGCTCACCTTGGACAGGGGATCAGCCCCAGCATTTT. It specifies CASSPWTGDQPQHF.

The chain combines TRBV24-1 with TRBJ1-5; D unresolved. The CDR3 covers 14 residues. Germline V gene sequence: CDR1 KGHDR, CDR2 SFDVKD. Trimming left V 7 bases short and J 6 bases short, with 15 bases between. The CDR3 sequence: CATSGPGGVQPQHF. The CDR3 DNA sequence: TGTGCCACCAGCGGACCAGGCGGGGTTCAGCCCCAGCATTTT.

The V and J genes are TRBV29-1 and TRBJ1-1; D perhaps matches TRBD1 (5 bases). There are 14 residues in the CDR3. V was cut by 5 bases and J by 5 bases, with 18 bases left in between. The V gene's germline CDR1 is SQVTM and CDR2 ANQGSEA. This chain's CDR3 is CSVRLGGRWTEAFF. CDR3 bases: TGCAGCGTTCGGTTGGGGGGAAGATGGACTGAAGCTTTCTTT.

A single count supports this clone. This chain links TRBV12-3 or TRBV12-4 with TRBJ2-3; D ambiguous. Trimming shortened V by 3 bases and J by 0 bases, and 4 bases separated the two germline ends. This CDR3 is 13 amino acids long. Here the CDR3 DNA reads TGTGCCAGCAGTTTGGCTAGCACAGATACGCAGTATTTT. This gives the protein CASSLASTDTQYF.

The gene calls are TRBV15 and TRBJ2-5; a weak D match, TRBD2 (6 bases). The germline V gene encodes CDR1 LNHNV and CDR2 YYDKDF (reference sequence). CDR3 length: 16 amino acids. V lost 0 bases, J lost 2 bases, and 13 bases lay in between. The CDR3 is CATSRDPSRGQETQYF. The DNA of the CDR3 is TGTGCCACCAGCAGAGATCCCTCACGGGGGCAAGAGACCCAGTACTTC.

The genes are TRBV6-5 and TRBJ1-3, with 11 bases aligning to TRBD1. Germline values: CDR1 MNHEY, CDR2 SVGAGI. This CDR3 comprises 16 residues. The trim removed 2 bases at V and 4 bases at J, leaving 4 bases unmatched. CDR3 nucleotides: TGTGCCAGCAGTTACGGGGACAGGGGGTCCGGAAACACCATATATTTT. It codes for CASSYGDRGSGNTIYF.

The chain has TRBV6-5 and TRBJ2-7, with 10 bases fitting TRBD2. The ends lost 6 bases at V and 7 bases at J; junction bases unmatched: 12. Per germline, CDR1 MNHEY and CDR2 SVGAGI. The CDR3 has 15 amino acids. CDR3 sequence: CASRTLAGEFGEQYF. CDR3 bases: TGTGCCAGCAGAACTCTAGCGGGAGAATTTGGAGAGCAGTACTTC.

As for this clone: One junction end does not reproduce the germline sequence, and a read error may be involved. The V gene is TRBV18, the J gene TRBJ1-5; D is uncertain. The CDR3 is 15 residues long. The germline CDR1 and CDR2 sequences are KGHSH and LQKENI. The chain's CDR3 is CASSPREGRNQPQHF. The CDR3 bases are TGTGCCAGCTCTCCACGAGAGGGTCGGAATCAGCCCCAGCATTTT.

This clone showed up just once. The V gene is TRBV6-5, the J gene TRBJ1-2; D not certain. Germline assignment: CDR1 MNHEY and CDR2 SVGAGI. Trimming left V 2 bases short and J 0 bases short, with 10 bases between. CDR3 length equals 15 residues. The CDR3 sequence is CASSYGRMSNYGYTF. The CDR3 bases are TGTGCCAGCAGTTACGGGAGGATGTCTAACTATGGCTACACCTTC.

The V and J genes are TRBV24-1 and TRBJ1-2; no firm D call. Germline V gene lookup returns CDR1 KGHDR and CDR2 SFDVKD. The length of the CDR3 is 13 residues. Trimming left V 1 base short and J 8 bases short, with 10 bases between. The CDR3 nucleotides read TGTGCCACCAGTGATTTCCGTGGCAACGGCTACACCTTC. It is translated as CATSDFRGNGYTF.

The CDR3 reads CSADRGNTIYF. CDR3 DNA: TGCAGTGCCGACAGGGGAAACACCATATATTTT. This chain uses TRBV20-1 with TRBJ1-3, with D perhaps TRBD1 (6 bases). With 6 bases removed from V and 4 bases from J, the gap between germline ends came to 7 bases. Germline loops: CDR1 DFQATT, CDR2 SNEGSKA (reference sequence). The CDR3 has 11 residues.

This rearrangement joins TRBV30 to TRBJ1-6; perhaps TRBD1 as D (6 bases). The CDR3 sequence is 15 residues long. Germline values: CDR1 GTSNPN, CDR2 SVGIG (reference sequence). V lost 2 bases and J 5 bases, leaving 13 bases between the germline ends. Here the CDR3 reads CAWSRGRGNNSPLHF. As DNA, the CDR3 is TGTGCCTGGAGTAGAGGAAGGGGGAATAATTCACCCCTCCACTTT.

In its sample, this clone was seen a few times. CDR3 in amino acids: CASSSTPGIIGSAFF. The CDR3 nucleotides are TGTGCCAGCAGTTCCACTCCCGGTATCATCGGTTCAGCTTTCTTT. The V and J genes are TRBV6-6 and TRBJ1-1, with D unresolved. CDR1 MNHNY and CDR2 SVGAGI come from the germline V gene (reference sequence). The V end was cut by 4 bases, the J end by 10 bases, with 22 bases between. This CDR3 has 15 amino acids.

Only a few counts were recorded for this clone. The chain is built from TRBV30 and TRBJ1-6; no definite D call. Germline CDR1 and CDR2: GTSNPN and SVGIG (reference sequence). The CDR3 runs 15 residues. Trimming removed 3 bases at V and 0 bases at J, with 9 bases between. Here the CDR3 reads CAWSPVSSYNSPLHF. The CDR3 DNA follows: TGTGCCTGGAGCCCCGTGAGCTCCTATAATTCACCCCTCCACTTT.

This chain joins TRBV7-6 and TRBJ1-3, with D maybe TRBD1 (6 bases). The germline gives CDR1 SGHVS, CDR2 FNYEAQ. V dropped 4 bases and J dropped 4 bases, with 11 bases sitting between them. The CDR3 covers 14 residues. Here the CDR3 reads CASSSWTAGNTIYF. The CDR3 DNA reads TGTGCCAGCAGCTCATGGACAGCAGGAAACACCATATATTTT. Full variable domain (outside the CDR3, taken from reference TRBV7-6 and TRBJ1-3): GAGVSQSPRYKVTKRGQDVALRCDPISGHVSLYWYRQALGQGPEFLTYFNYEAQQDKSGLPNDRFSAERPEGSISTLTIQRTEQRDSAMYRCASSSWTAGNTIYFGEGSWLTVV.

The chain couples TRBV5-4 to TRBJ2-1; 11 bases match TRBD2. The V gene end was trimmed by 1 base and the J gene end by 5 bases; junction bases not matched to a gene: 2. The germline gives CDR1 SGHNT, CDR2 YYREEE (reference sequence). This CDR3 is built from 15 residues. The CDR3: CASSLLLAGDNEQFF. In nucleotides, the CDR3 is TGTGCCAGCAGCTTGTTACTAGCGGGAGACAATGAGCAGTTCTTC.

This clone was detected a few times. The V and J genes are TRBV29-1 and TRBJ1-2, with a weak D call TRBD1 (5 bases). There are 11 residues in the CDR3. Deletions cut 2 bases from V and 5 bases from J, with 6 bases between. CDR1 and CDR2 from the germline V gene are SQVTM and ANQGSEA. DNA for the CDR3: TGCAGCGTTGAACAGGGTTATGGCTACACCTTC. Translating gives CSVEQGYGYTF.

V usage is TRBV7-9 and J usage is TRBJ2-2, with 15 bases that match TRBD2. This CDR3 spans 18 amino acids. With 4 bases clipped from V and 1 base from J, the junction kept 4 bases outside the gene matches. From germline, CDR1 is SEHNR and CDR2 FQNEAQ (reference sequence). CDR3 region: CASSSPGLAGGNTGELFF. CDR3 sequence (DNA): TGTGCCAGCAGCTCTCCGGGACTAGCGGGAGGGAACACCGGGGAGCTGTTTTTT.